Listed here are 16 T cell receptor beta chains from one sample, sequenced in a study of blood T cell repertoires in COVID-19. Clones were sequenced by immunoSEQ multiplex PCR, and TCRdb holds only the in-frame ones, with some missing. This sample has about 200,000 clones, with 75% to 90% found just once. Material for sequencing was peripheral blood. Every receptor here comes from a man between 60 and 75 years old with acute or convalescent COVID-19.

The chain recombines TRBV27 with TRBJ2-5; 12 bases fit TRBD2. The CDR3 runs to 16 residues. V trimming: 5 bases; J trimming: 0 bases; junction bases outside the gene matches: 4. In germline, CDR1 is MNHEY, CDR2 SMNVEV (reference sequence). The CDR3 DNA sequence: TGTGCCAGCAGTCCGACTAGCGGGGGCTACCAAGAGACCCAGTACTTC. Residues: CASSPTSGGYQETQYF.

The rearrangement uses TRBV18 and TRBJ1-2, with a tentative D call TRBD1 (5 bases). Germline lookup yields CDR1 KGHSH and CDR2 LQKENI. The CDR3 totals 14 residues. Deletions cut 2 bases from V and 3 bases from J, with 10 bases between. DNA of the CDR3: TGTGCCAGCTCACCAACAGAAGGGGACTATGGCTACACCTTC. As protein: CASSPTEGDYGYTF.

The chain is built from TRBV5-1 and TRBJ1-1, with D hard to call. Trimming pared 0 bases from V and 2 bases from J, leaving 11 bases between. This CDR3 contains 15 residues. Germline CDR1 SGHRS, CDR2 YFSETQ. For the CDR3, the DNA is TGCGCCAGCAGCTTGGGCGGATCATTTAACACTGAAGCTTTCTTT. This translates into CASSLGGSFNTEAFF.

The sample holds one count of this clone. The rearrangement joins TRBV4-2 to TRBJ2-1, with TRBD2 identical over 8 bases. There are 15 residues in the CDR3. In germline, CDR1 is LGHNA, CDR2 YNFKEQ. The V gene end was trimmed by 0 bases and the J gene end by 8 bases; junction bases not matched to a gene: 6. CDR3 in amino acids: CASSQDPSGSYEQFF. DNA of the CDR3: TGTGCCAGCAGCCAAGACCCCAGCGGGAGTTATGAGCAGTTCTTC.

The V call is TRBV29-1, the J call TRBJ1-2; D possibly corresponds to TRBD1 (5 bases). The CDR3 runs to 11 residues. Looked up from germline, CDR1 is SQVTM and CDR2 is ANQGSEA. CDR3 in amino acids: CTVGTAGGYTF. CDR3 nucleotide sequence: TGCACCGTAGGGACTGCGGGAGGCTACACCTTC.

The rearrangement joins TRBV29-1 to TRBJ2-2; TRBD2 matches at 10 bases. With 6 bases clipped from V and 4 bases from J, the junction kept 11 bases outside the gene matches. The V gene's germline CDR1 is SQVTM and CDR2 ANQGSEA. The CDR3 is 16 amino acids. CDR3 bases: TGCAGCGTAAGCGGGAGGGCCTATGGGAGCACCGGGGAGCTGTTTTTT. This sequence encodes CSVSGRAYGSTGELFF.

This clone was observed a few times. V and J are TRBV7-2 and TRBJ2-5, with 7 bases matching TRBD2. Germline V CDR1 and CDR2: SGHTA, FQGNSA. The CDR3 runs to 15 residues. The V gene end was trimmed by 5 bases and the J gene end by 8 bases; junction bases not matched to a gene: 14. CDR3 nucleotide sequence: TGTGCCAGCAGCCAAATAGCGGGCCGGTGTGATACCCAGTACTTC. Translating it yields CASSQIAGRCDTQYF. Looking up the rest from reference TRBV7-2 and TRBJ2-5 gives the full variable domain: GAGVSQSPSNKVTEKGKDVELRCDPISGHTALYWYRQSLGQGLEFLIYFQGNSAPDKSGLPSDRFSAERTGGSVSTLTIQRTQQEDSAVYLCASSQIAGRCDTQYFGPGTRLLVL.

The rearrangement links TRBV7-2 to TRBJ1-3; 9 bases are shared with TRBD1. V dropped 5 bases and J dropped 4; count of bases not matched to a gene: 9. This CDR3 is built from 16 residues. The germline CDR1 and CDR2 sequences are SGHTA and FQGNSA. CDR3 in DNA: TGTGCCAGCAGCCCCCGTTCCGGGACAGGGGGAAACACCATATATTTT. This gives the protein CASSPRSGTGGNTIYF. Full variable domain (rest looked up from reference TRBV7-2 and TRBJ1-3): GAGVSQSPSNKVTEKGKDVELRCDPISGHTALYWYRQSLGQGLEFLIYFQGNSAPDKSGLPSDRFSAERTGGSVSTLTIQRTQQEDSAVYLCASSPRSGTGGNTIYFGEGSWLTVV.

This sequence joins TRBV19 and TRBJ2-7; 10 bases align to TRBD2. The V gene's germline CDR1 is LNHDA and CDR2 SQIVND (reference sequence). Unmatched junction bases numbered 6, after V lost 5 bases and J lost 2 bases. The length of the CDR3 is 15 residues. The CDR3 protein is CASSPTLAGPYEQYF. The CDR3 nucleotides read TGTGCCAGTAGTCCCACACTAGCGGGACCCTACGAGCAGTACTTC.

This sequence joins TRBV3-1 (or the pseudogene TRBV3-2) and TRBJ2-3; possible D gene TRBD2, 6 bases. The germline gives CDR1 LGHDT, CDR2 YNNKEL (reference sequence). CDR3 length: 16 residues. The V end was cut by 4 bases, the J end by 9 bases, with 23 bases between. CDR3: CASSPTLGSAAGTQYF. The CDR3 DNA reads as TGTGCCAGCAGCCCCACCCTGGGGTCAGCGGCGGGAACGCAGTATTTT.

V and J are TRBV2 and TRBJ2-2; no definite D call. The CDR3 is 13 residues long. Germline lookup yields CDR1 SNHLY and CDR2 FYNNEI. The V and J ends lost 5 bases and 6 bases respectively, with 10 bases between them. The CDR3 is CASSLIEAGELFF. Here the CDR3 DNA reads TGTGCCAGCAGTCTAATTGAAGCCGGGGAGCTGTTTTTT.

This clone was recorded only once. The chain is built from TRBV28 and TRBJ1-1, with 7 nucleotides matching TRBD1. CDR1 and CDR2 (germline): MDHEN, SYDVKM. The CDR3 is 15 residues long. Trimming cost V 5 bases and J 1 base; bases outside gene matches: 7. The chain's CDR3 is CASSPGTAPNTEAFF. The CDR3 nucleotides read TGTGCCAGCAGTCCAGGGACAGCCCCGAACACTGAAGCTTTCTTT.

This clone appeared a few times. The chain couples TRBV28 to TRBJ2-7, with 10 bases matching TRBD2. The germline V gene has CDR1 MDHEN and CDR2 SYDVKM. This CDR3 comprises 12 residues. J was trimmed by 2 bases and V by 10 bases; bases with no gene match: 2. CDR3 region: CATSGRAYEQYF. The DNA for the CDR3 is TGTGCCACCAGCGGGAGGGCCTACGAGCAGTACTTC. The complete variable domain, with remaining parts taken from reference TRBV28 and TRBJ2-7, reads DVKVTQSSRYLVKRTGEKVFLECVQDMDHENMFWYRQDPGLGLRLIYFSYDVKMKEKGDIPEGYSVSREKKERFSLILESASTNQTSMYLCATSGRAYEQYFGPGTRLTVT.

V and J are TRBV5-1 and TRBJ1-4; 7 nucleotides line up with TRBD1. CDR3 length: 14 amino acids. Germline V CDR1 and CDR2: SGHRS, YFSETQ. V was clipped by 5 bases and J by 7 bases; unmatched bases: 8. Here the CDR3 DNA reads TGCGCCAGCAGACAGCGGGGGACAGTTGAAAAACTGTTTTTT. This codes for CASRQRGTVEKLFF.

The CDR3 region is CASNPTGSSYNEQFF. DNA for the CDR3: TGTGCCAGCAATCCGACGGGAAGCTCCTACAATGAGCAGTTCTTC. The V and J genes are TRBV6-5 and TRBJ2-1, with a possible D match to TRBD2 (5 bases). The V end lost 7 bases, the J end lost 0 bases, and 13 bases lay between the germline ends. The CDR3 is made up of 15 amino acids. Germline-derived CDR1 and CDR2 are MNHEY and SVGAGI.

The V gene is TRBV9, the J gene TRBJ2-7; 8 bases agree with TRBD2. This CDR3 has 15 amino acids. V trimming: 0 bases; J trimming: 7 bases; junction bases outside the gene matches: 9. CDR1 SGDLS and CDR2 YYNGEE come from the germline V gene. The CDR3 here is CASSVEGREGGEQYF. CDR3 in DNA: TGTGCCAGCAGCGTAGAAGGACGGGAGGGCGGAGAGCAGTACTTC.